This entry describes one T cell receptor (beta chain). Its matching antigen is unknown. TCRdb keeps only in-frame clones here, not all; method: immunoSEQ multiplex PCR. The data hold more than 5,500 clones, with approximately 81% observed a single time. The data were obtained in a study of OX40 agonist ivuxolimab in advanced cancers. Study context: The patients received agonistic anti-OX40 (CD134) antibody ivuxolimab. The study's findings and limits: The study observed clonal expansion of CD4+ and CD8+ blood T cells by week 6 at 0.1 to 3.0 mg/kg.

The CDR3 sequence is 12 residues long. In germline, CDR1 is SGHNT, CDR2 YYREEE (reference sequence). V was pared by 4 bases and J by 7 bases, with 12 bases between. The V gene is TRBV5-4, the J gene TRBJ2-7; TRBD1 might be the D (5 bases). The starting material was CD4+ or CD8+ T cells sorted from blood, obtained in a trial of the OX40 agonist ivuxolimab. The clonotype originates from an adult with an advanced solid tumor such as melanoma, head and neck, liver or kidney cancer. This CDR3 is CASSIQGWEQYF. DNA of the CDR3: TGTGCCAGCAGCATCCAGGGTTGGGAGCAGTACTTC.